This T cell receptor (beta chain) was recorded in a study of T-cell reconstitution after alpha-beta-depleted transplantation in children. This clonotype was detected ten times or more. Its antigen is unidentified. Study-level results: From surviving recipient T cells and thymic progenitors came the high day-60 TCRbeta diversity observed in some patients. Expanded graft clones, several hundred of them, were reportedly the source of alpha-beta T cells about two months after transplant. Newly generated T cells supplied most T-cell counts and diversity one year post-transplant.

Unique molecular identifiers tagged the TCRbeta library. One entry per CDR3 protein, called by TCRdb with MiXCR from the PCR reads. The table includes 550,000 to 800,000 distinct CDR3 sequences, about 12% detected once. The clonotype was recovered from a girl aged 2 to 10 with congenital amegakaryocytic thrombocytopenia, due to receive a stem cell transplant. Material: PBMCs, obtained before TCRalphabeta/CD19-depleted stem cell transplant.

The CDR3 region is CSYQTGNGYEQYF. The DNA for the CDR3 is TGCAGCTATCAGACAGGGAATGGGTACGAGCAGTACTTC. The V call is TRBV29-1, the J call TRBJ2-7; TRBD1 matches 7 bases. Per the germline V gene, CDR1 is SQVTM and CDR2 is ANQGSEA. This CDR3 contains 13 residues. The J segment lost 4 bases and the V segment lost 8 bases, leaving 11 bases of the junction unmatched.